A selection of T cell receptor beta chains follows, all from one sample in a study of blood T cell repertoires in COVID-19. Sequencing was performed with immunoSEQ multiplex PCR; in TCRdb, only in-frame clones are kept and a portion is missing. The sample lists over 130,000 clones; approximately 90% were seen once. The sequenced sample consisted of peripheral blood. Every receptor here comes from a human donor with COVID-19, enrolled during active disease. The donor label of this sample is uncertain. CDR3s include the opening cysteine and the closing phenylalanine or tryptophan. The order of the fields is CDR3 DNA, CDR3 protein, D gene, J gene, V gene, clone size. D genes are given only for firm matches. Size tells how often a clone was seen (once, few, many) or the class of an expanded clone, and some rows leave it out.

TGTGCCAGCAGTCGACTAGCGGGGGGGATTAGCTCCTACGAGCAGTACTTC | CASSRLAGGISSYEQYF | TRBD2 | TRBJ2-7 | TRBV27 | .
TGTGCCAGTAGTTTACAGGGCCGTATGGTCTACAATGAGCAGTTCTTC | CASSLQGRMVYNEQFF | . | TRBJ2-1 | TRBV19 | .
TGCGCCAGCAGCGCTAACATGGCGGGGAACATTCAGTACTTC | CASSANMAGNIQYF | . | TRBJ2-4 | TRBV5-1 | .
TGTGCCAGCAGCTTGGAGCTAGCGGGTAATGAAAAACTGTTTTTT | CASSLELAGNEKLFF | . | TRBJ1-4 | TRBV5-5 | .
TGCAGCGTTTCGACAGGGGCGATTGACAATGAGCAGTTCTTC | CSVSTGAIDNEQFF | TRBD1 | TRBJ2-1 | TRBV29-1 | .
TGTGCCATCAGAGCCGGGACAGGGGAGGAAGGAAACACCATATATTTT | CAIRAGTGEEGNTIYF | TRBD1 | TRBJ1-3 | TRBV10-3 | .
TGCGCCAGCAGCAGCTCCGGGACAGGGACCACTGAAGCTTTCTTT | CASSSSGTGTTEAFF | TRBD1 | TRBJ1-1 | TRBV5-1 | .
TGTGCCAGCAGTGAAGGACTAGCGGGAGTAGATACGCAGTATTTT | CASSEGLAGVDTQYF | TRBD2 | TRBJ2-3 | TRBV2 | .
TGTGCCAGCAGCCCCGGGGGGACCTACAATGAGCAGTTCTTC | CASSPGGTYNEQFF | TRBD2 | TRBJ2-1 | TRBV11-2 | .
TGTGCCACCGCGCGCGGGGAGTACACTGAAGCTTTCTTT | CATARGEYTEAFF | . | TRBJ1-1 | TRBV24-1 | .
TGCGCCAGCAGCCAACCTACGGGGTATGGAAACACCATATATTTT | CASSQPTGYGNTIYF | . | TRBJ1-3 | TRBV4-1 | .
TGCGCCAGCAGCCGGCCCGGGGGAGGTTACAATGAGCAGTTCTTC | CASSRPGGGYNEQFF | . | TRBJ2-1 | TRBV5-1 | .
TGTGCCAGCAGCTTGGGGCCCGGGGGGCAAGAGACCCAGTACTTC | CASSLGPGGQETQYF | TRBD2 | TRBJ2-5 | TRBV5-6 | .
TGCGCCAGCAGCATGACAGGGCCCCTCGGCGAGCAGTACTTC | CASSMTGPLGEQYF | TRBD1 | TRBJ2-7 | TRBV5-1 | .
TGTGCCAGCAGTCCCGGACTAGCGGGCCCCAAGGGCTCCTACGAGCAGTACTTC | CASSPGLAGPKGSYEQYF | TRBD2 | TRBJ2-7 | TRBV6-6 | .
TGTGCCAGTAGTATCCAGGCAGGGCGATACGGCTACACCTTC | CASSIQAGRYGYTF | . | TRBJ1-2 | TRBV19 | .
TGTGCCAGCAGCTTCCAGGACAAGGAAGCTTTCTTT | CASSFQDKEAFF | . | TRBJ1-1 | TRBV7-2 | .
TGTGCCAGTAGAGCTCAGGAAGACACCATATATTTT | CASRAQEDTIYF | . | TRBJ1-3 | TRBV19 | .
TGCGCCAGCAGCTTGTCCCTTGAGGGGGTCACCCTCCACTTT | CASSLSLEGVTLHF | . | TRBJ1-6 | TRBV5-1 | .
TGTGCCGTACTAGCGGGAAGCACAGATACGCAGTATTTT | CAVLAGSTDTQYF | TRBD2 | TRBJ2-3 | TRBV10-3 | once
TGTGCCACCAGACCCGCTAGCGGAACCTACAATGAGCAGTTCTTC | CATRPASGTYNEQFF | TRBD2 | TRBJ2-1 | TRBV24-1 | .
TGTGCCAGCAGCGCGCGGGGAGCGGGGGGAACCGAGCAGTACTTC | CASSARGAGGTEQYF | TRBD2 | TRBJ2-7 | TRBV9 | .
TGTGCCAGCAGCTTCGCTGGGCTCCAAGAGACCCAGTACTTC | CASSFAGLQETQYF | . | TRBJ2-5 | TRBV11-2 | .
TGTGCCAGCAGTCCCGTAACCCCAGGTTACTCTGGAAACACCATATATTTT | CASSPVTPGYSGNTIYF | . | TRBJ1-3 | TRBV25-1 | .
TGTGCCAGCAGCCTTAGGGACAGTAGCACAGATACGCAGTATTTT | CASSLRDSSTDTQYF | TRBD1 | TRBJ2-3 | TRBV5-4 | .
TGTGCCAGCGCCTTAGCGGGAGAGAAAGAGACCCAGTACTTC | CASALAGEKETQYF | TRBD2 | TRBJ2-5 | TRBV27 | .
TGTGCCAGCAGCCAACAACAAGGGGGGGGCTCCTACAATGAGCAGTTCTTC | CASSQQQGGGSYNEQFF | . | TRBJ2-1 | TRBV4-2 | .
TGTGCCACTTCGAGCTCCTACGAGCAGTACTTC | CATSSSYEQYF | . | TRBJ2-7 | TRBV19 | .
TGTGCCAGCAGCTATCCCTGGCCAGGGGTTGAGGAGACCCAGTACTTC | CASSYPWPGVEETQYF | . | TRBJ2-5 | TRBV11-2 | few
TGTGCCAGCTCACCCTCAGGGGGCCCAGATACGCAGTATTTT | CASSPSGGPDTQYF | TRBD1 | TRBJ2-3 | TRBV18 | .
TGTGCCATCAGTGAGGGGGGCAGTACGGTGGGCGAGCAGTACTTC | CAISEGGSTVGEQYF | . | TRBJ2-7 | TRBV10-3 | .
TGTGCCAGCAGTCTGGCCCGGGGGAACTACGAGCAGTACTTC | CASSLARGNYEQYF | . | TRBJ2-7 | TRBV6-5 | .